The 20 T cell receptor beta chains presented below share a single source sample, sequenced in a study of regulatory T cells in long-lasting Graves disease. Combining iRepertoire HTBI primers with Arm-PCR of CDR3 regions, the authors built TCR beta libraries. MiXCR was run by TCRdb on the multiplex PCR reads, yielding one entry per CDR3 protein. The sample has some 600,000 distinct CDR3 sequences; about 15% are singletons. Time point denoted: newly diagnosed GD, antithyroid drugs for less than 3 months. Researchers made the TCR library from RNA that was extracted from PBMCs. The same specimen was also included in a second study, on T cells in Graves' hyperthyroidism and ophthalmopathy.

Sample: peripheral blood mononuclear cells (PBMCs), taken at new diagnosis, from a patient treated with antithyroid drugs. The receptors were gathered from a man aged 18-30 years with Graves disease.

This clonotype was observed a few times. This CDR3 is CASSEGPTAYNEQFF. The CDR3 DNA sequence: TGTGCCAGCAGCGAAGGCCCGACGGCCTACAATGAGCAGTTCTTC. The genes are TRBV12-3 or TRBV12-4 and TRBJ2-1; D is unresolved. The CDR3 contains 15 residues. Deletions cut 6 bases from V and 2 bases from J, with 14 bases between.

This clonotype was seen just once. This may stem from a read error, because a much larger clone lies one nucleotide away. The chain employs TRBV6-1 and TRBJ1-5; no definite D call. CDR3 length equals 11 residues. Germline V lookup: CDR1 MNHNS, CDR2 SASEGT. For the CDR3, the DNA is TGTGCCAGCAGTAGTTCTCAGCCCCTGCATTTT. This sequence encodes CASSSSQPLHF.

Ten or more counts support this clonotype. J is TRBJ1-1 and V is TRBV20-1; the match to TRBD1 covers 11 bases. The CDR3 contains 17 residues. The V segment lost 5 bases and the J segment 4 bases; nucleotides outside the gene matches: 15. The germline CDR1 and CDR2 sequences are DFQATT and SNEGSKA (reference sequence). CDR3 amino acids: CSAGGQGATGFSTEAFF. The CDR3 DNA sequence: TGCAGTGCTGGAGGACAGGGGGCGACGGGCTTTAGCACTGAAGCTTTCTTT.

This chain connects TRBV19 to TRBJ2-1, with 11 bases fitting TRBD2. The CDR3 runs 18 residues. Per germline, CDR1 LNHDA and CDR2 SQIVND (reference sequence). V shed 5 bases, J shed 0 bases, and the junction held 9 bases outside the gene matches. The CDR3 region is CASSPGLADLGSYNEQFF. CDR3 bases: TGTGCCAGTAGTCCGGGACTAGCGGATCTCGGCTCCTACAATGAGCAGTTCTTC. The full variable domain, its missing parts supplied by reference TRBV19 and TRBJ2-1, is DGGITQSPKYLFRKEGQNVTLSCEQNLNHDAMYWYRQDPGQGLRLIYYSQIVNDFQKGDIAEGYSVSREKKESFPLTVTSAQKNPTAFYLCASSPGLADLGSYNEQFFGPGTRLTVL.

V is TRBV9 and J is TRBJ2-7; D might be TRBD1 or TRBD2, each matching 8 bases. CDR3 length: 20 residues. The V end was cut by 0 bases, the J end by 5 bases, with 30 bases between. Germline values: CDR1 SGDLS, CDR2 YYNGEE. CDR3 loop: CASSVDPGGEGLAGYDEQYF. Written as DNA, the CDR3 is TGTGCCAGCAGCGTAGATCCAGGGGGCGAAGGGCTAGCGGGCTATGACGAGCAGTACTTC.

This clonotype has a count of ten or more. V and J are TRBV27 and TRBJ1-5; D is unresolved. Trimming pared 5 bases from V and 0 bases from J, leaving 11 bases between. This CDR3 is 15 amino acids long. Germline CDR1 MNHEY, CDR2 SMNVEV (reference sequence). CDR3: CASSPQSSSNQPQHF. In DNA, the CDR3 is TGTGCCAGCAGTCCCCAATCCTCTAGCAATCAGCCCCAGCATTTT.

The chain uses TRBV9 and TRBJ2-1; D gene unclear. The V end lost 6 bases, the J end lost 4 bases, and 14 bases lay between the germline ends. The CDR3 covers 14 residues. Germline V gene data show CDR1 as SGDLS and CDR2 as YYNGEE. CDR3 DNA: TGTGCCAGCACGGGCGGCTTGGGGTACAATGAGCAGTTCTTC. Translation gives CASTGGLGYNEQFF.

CDR3 in amino acids: CASSFSATDNEQFF. Written as DNA, the CDR3 is TGTGCCAGCAGCTTCTCAGCGACCGACAATGAGCAGTTCTTC. This chain uses TRBV5-6 with TRBJ2-1; D unclear. Germline V gene data show CDR1 as SGHDT and CDR2 as YYEEEE. The CDR3 consists of 14 residues. Trimming shortened V by 2 bases and J by 5 bases, and 11 bases separated the two germline ends.

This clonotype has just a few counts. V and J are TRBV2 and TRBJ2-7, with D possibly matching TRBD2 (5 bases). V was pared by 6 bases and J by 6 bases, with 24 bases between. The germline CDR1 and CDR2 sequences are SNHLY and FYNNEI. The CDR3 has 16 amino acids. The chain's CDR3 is CASRDGIVGPRSEQYF. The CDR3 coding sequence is TGTGCCAGCAGGGACGGGATTGTTGGACCGAGGTCCGAGCAGTACTTC. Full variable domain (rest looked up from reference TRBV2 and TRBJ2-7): EPEVTQTPSHQVTQMGQEVILRCVPISNHLYFYWYRQILGQKVEFLVSFYNNEISEKSEIFDDQFSVERPDGSNFTLKIRSTKLEDSAMYFCASRDGIVGPRSEQYFGPGTRLTVT.

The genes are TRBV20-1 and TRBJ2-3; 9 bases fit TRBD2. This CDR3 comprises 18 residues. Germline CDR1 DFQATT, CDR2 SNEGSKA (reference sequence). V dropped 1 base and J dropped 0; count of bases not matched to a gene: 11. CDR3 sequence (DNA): TGCAGTGCTAGAGGAGGGCTAGCGGGGAAGGCTAGCACAGATACGCAGTATTTT. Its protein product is CSARGGLAGKASTDTQYF.

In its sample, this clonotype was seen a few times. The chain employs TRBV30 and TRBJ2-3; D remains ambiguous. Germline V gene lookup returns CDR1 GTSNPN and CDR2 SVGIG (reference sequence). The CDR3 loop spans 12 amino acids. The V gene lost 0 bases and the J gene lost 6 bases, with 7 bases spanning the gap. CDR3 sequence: CAWSVVRDTQYF. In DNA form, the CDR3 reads TGTGCCTGGAGTGTAGTAAGGGATACGCAGTATTTT.

The CDR3 here is CASSLKSTQYF. CDR3 nucleotides: TGTGCCAGCAGCCTTAAGAGTACGCAGTATTTT. The chain couples TRBV2 to TRBJ2-3; D remains ambiguous. The CDR3 is 11 residues long. Germline V gene lookup returns CDR1 SNHLY and CDR2 FYNNEI. V lost 6 bases and J lost 8, with 9 bases in between.

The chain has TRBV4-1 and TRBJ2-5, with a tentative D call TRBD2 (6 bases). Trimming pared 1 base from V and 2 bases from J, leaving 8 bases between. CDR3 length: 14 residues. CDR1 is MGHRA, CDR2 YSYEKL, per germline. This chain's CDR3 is CASSQGGLQETQYF. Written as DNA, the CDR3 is TGCGCCAGCAGCCAAGGGGGACTTCAAGAGACCCAGTACTTC.

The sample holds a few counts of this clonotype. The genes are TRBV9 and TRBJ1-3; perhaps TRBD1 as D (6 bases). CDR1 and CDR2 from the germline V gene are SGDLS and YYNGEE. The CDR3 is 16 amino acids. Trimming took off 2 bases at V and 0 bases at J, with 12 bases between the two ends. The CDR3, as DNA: TGTGCCAGCAGCGTCGATGGACAGAGCTCTGGAAACACCATATATTTT. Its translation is CASSVDGQSSGNTIYF.

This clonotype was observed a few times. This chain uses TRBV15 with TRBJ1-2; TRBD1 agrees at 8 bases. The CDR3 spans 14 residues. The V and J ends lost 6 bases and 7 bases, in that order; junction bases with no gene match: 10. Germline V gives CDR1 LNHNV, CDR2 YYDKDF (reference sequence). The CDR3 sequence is CATRQTGEGFGYTF. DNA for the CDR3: TGTGCCACCAGACAGACAGGGGAGGGTTTTGGCTACACCTTC.

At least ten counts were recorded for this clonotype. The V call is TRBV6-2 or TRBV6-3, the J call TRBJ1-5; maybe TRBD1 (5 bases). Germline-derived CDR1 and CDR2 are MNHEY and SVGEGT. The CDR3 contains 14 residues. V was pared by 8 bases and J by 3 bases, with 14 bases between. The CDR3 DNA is TGTGCCAGCCGCCTTGGGGACCCCAATCAGCCCCAGCATTTT. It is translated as CASRLGDPNQPQHF.

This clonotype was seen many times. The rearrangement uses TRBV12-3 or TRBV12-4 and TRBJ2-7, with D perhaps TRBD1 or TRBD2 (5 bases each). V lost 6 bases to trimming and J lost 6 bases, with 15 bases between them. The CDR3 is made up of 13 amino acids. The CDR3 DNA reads TGTGCCAGCAGCGCCGGGGCCAGAAGCGAGCAGTACTTC. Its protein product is CASSAGARSEQYF.

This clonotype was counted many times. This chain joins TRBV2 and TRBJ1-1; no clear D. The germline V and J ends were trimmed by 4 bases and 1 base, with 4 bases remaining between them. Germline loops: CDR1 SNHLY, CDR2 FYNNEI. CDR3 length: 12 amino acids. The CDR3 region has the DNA TGTGCCAGCAGTGTCGGGAACACTGAAGCTTTCTTT. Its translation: CASSVGNTEAFF.

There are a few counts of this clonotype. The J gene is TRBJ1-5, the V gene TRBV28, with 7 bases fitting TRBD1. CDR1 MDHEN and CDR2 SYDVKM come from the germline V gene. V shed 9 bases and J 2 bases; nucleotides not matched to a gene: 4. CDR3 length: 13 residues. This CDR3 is CASRGPGNQPQHF. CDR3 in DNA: TGTGCCAGTAGGGGGCCTGGCAATCAGCCCCAGCATTTT.

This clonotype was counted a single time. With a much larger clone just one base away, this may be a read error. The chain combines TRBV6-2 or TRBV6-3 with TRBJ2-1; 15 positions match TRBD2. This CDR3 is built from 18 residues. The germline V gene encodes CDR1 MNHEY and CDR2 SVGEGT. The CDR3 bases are TGTGCCAGCGGGGAGGGGACTAGCGGGAGGTTTGTCTACAATGAGCGGTTCTTC. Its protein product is CASGEGTSGRFVYNERFF.